This T cell receptor (beta chain) was profiled in a study of OX40 agonist ivuxolimab in advanced cancers. Study-wide context: Six ivuxolimab dose levels, 0.01 to 10 mg/kg, were given intravenously every 2 weeks.

As for this clone: Its antigen remains unidentified.

Repertoires were generated with immunoSEQ multiplex PCR, while TCRdb's copy carries only in-frame clones and drops some. The table includes more than 15,000 clones, roughly 87% detected once. If patients had autoimmune disease history or systemic immunosuppression, they were excluded. Overall study results and limits: In the 0.1-3.0 mg/kg groups, partial responders showed among the lowest expansion.

Sequenced material: CD4+ or CD8+ T cells sorted from blood, taken in a trial of the OX40 agonist ivuxolimab. The TCR originated in an adult with an advanced solid tumor such as melanoma, head and neck, liver or kidney cancer.

CDR3 sequence: CASSESQGQNTEAFF. CDR3 bases: TGTGCCAGCAGCGAATCACAGGGACAGAACACTGAAGCTTTCTTT. The chain uses TRBV7-6 and TRBJ1-1; D may be TRBD1 (6 bases). V was trimmed by 5 bases and J by 1 base, leaving 14 bases between them. CDR3 length equals 15 residues. Germline values: CDR1 SGHVS, CDR2 FNYEAQ.